Given below is one T cell receptor beta chain in context. Germline V CDR1 and CDR2: SEHNR, FQNEAQ (reference sequence). This CDR3 region has 13 residues. V was clipped by 5 bases and J by 5 bases, with 9 bases between them. The source of the sample is a study of blood T cell repertoires in COVID-19. Turning to the study itself: The United States, Italy and Spain were the sources of the acute and convalescent COVID-19 samples. Nucleic acid was either cDNA or gDNA, and it came from T cells, B-cell-depleted T cells, or PBMCs.

Libraries were prepared by immunoSEQ multiplex PCR; TCRdb keeps only in-frame clonotypes and omits some of them. This table holds 100,000 to 150,000 clones, 88% found once. The receptor's source is a woman older than 75 with acute or convalescent COVID-19. The chain is built from TRBV7-9 and TRBJ1-4; D remains unclear. The source material was peripheral blood. CDR3 in amino acids: CASSPLSNEKLFF. CDR3 DNA: TGTGCCAGCAGCCCACTATCGAATGAAAAACTGTTTTTT.